This TCR beta chain was sequenced for a study of sequential checkpoint blockade in melanoma. Treatment indicated: randomized to nivolumab then ipilimumab (arm A) or the reverse (arm B). No patient had prior DNA-damaging chemotherapy. Measured with immunoSEQ multiplex PCR; TCRdb has only the in-frame clones, and not every one. The repertoire includes about 10,000 clones, approximately 73% of them detected once, and 35% to 40% sits in the top ten. Germline-derived CDR1 and CDR2 are GTSNPN and SVGIG (reference sequence). Between the trimmed V and J ends, which lost 1 base and 2 bases, there was a span of 9 bases. The CDR3 totals 15 residues.

V is TRBV30 and J is TRBJ2-6; D call uncertain. Here the sequenced sample was CD8+ T cells sorted from blood (inferred from file names), taken from a patient given nivolumab and ipilimumab in sequence. This receptor was obtained from a human donor with melanoma. CDR3 nucleotides: TGTGCCTGGAGTGGGTGGCCCCCTGGGGCCAACGTCCTGACTTTC. Translating gives CAWSGWPPGANVLTF.